Shown below are 27 T cell receptor beta chains from a single sample sequenced in a study of Ad26.COV2.S vaccination and SARS-CoV-2 variants. Treatment meaning: roughly 19 received Ad26.COV2.S at low or high dose, single or two shots; about five received placebo; per-sample allocation not given. Each sample was drawn 63 days after the first injection (of vaccine or placebo). Using immunoSEQ multiplex PCR, the repertoire was profiled, and TCRdb retains in-frame clones only, with some absent. The table includes about 680,000 clones, roughly 90% detected once. The specimen was peripheral blood, collected in a trial of Ad26.COV2.S vaccine versus placebo. The receptors shown here come from a person aged 18-65 years who received the Ad26.COV2.S COVID-19 vaccine or a placebo.

The V gene is TRBV4-2, the J gene TRBJ2-1; 12 nucleotides line up with TRBD2. Losses at the gene ends were 4 bases for V and 9 bases for J; bases not matched to a gene: 7. Germline lookup yields CDR1 LGHNA and CDR2 YNFKEQ. The CDR3 is 15 residues long. The CDR3, as DNA: TGTGCCAGCAGCCGGGTTCTAGCGGGGGGGTTTGAGCAGTTCTTC. Amino acid sequence: CASSRVLAGGFEQFF.

The chain links TRBV3-1 (or the pseudogene TRBV3-2) to TRBJ2-1, with D uncertain. In germline, CDR1 is LGHDT, CDR2 YNNKEL (reference sequence). V was cut by 0 bases and J by 7 bases, with 4 bases left in between. This CDR3 has 12 residues. The CDR3 spells CASSQDRNEQFF. Here the CDR3 DNA reads TGTGCCAGCAGCCAAGACAGAAATGAGCAGTTCTTC.

This chain links TRBV3-1 (or the pseudogene TRBV3-2) with TRBJ2-2; possibly TRBD1 for D (6 bases). V gave up 0 bases and J gave up 2 bases, with 10 bases separating them. The length of the CDR3 is 16 residues. Germline CDR1 is LGHDT and CDR2 is YNNKEL (reference sequence). This CDR3 is CASSQDRGINTGELFF. CDR3 nucleotides: TGTGCCAGCAGCCAAGATAGGGGGATTAACACCGGGGAGCTGTTTTTT.

CDR3 coding DNA: TGTGCCAGCAGCCTATCGCCCGGGGGTACCGAGCAGTTCTTC. The encoded protein is CASSLSPGGTEQFF. The genes are TRBV3-1 (or the pseudogene TRBV3-2) and TRBJ2-1; tentative D call: TRBD2 (6 bases). CDR1 is LGHDT and CDR2 is YNNKEL in the germline V gene (reference sequence). V was clipped by 4 bases and J by 10 bases, with 17 bases between them. The CDR3 covers 14 residues.

V gene TRBV27 combines with J gene TRBJ2-7; D may be TRBD2 (5 bases). CDR3 size: 14 residues. Germline CDR1 is MNHEY and CDR2 is SMNVEV (reference sequence). Trimming cost V 8 bases and J 4 bases, with 18 bases left between them. The CDR3 region is CASSPRPSGYEQYF. The CDR3 DNA reads TGTGCCAGCTCCCCCCGACCGAGCGGATACGAGCAGTACTTC.

The chain is built from TRBV3-1 (or the pseudogene TRBV3-2) and TRBJ1-2, with 8 bases lining up with TRBD1. The CDR3 runs 13 residues. CDR1 and CDR2 (germline): LGHDT, YNNKEL (reference sequence). V shed 4 bases and J 4 bases; nucleotides not matched to a gene: 2. The CDR3 sequence: CASSLQGGYGYTF. CDR3 coding DNA: TGTGCCAGCAGCCTACAGGGGGGCTATGGCTACACCTTC.

On this clone itself: At one of its ends the junction is not consistent with the germline gene, which may arise from a read error. The chain joins TRBV18 to TRBJ2-1, with D perhaps TRBD1 or TRBD2 (5 bases each). Germline-derived CDR1 and CDR2 are KGHSH and LQKENI. This CDR3 spans 15 amino acids. The CDR3 DNA follows: TGTGCCAGCTCACCCCGGGACGGCTCCGACAATGAGCAGTTCTTC. It specifies CASSPRDGSDNEQFF.

This chain links TRBV19 with TRBJ2-7; perhaps TRBD1 as D (6 bases). Trimming left V 6 bases short and J 4 bases short, with 16 bases between. The germline CDR1 and CDR2 sequences are LNHDA and SQIVND (reference sequence). CDR3 size: 14 residues. The CDR3 loop reads CASSDQGFLYEQYF. As DNA, the CDR3 is TGTGCCAGTAGCGACCAGGGGTTTTTGTACGAGCAGTACTTC. Looking up the rest from reference TRBV19 and TRBJ2-7 gives the full variable domain: DGGITQSPKYLFRKEGQNVTLSCEQNLNHDAMYWYRQDPGQGLRLIYYSQIVNDFQKGDIAEGYSVSREKKESFPLTVTSAQKNPTAFYLCASSDQGFLYEQYFGPGTRLTVT.

The V gene is TRBV15, the J gene TRBJ2-1, with 12 bases aligning to TRBD2. Looked up from germline, CDR1 is LNHNV and CDR2 is YYDKDF (reference sequence). The V and J ends lost 1 base and 3 bases, in that order; junction bases with no gene match: 10. CDR3 length equals 19 residues. The CDR3 sequence is CATSRAPKTSGRIYNEQFF. CDR3 nucleotides: TGTGCCACCAGCAGAGCCCCAAAGACTAGCGGGAGAATCTACAATGAGCAGTTCTTC.

The chain recombines TRBV6-6 with TRBJ2-7; D tentatively reads TRBD1 or TRBD2 (5 bases each). The CDR3 runs 14 residues. V lost 2 bases and J lost 3, with 11 bases in between. The germline V gene has CDR1 MNHNY and CDR2 SVGAGI (reference sequence). CDR3 DNA: TGTGCCAGCAGTTACGGGGGTGGGGACTACGAGCAGTACTTC. Its translation: CASSYGGGDYEQYF.

The table lists this clone with many counts. The rearrangement links TRBV7-2 to TRBJ2-2, with 10 nucleotides matching TRBD1. The CDR3 totals 15 residues. V shed 4 bases, J shed 3 bases, and the junction held 2 bases outside the gene matches. Germline values: CDR1 SGHTA, CDR2 FQGNSA. DNA for the CDR3: TGTGCCAGCAGCTGGACAGGGGGTCACACCGGGGAGCTGTTTTTT. Residues: CASSWTGGHTGELFF.

The chain uses TRBV10-3 and TRBJ1-2, with 7 bases aligning to TRBD1. The germline V gene encodes CDR1 ENHRY and CDR2 SYGVKD. The ends lost 7 bases at V and 14 bases at J; junction bases unmatched: 7. CDR3 length equals 10 residues. CDR3 loop: CAITKAGGTF. The DNA of the CDR3 is TGTGCCATCACCAAGGCAGGGGGGACCTTC.

A single count supports this clone. The rearrangement uses TRBV7-2 and TRBJ2-5, with 9 nucleotides matching TRBD2. In germline, CDR1 is SGHTA, CDR2 FQGNSA. V shed 1 base, J shed 2 bases, and the junction held 5 bases outside the gene matches. CDR3 length: 16 residues. DNA of the CDR3: TGTGCCAGCAGCTTAGTAGCGGGGGTAGCACAAGAGACCCAGTACTTC. Protein product: CASSLVAGVAQETQYF.

V gene TRBV5-1 combines with J gene TRBJ2-7; a weak D match, TRBD2 (5 bases). V was pared by 0 bases and J by 6 bases, with 16 bases between. CDR3 length: 15 residues. The V gene's germline CDR1 is SGHRS and CDR2 YFSETQ. CDR3 nucleotides: TGCGCCAGCAGCTTGGGGCGGATCGGGGTCGGCGAGCAGTACTTC. Its protein is CASSLGRIGVGEQYF. Full variable domain (rest looked up from reference TRBV5-1 and TRBJ2-7): KAGVTQTPRYLIKTRGQQVTLSCSPISGHRSVSWYQQTPGQGLQFLFEYFSETQRNKGNFPGRFSGRQFSNSRSEMNVSTLELGDSALYLCASSLGRIGVGEQYFGPGTRLTVT.

The rearrangement joins TRBV20-1 to TRBJ2-5; D may be TRBD2 (5 bases). CDR1 is DFQATT, CDR2 SNEGSKA, per germline (reference sequence). V lost 3 bases to trimming and J lost 1 base, with 12 bases between them. This CDR3 region has 14 residues. The DNA for the CDR3 is TGCAGTGCTAGTTCCGAGGGCCTCCAAGAGACCCAGTACTTC. Translation: CSASSEGLQETQYF.

The V and J genes are TRBV5-6 and TRBJ2-2, with TRBD2 identical over 12 bases. From germline, CDR1 is SGHDT and CDR2 YYEEEE. With 2 bases clipped from V and 6 bases from J, the junction kept 2 bases outside the gene matches. The CDR3 sequence is 15 residues long. The CDR3 reads CASSFRLAGAGELFF. As DNA, the CDR3 is TGTGCCAGCAGCTTTCGACTAGCGGGAGCCGGGGAGCTGTTTTTT.

The CDR3 protein is CASSRRTSGETQYF. The CDR3, as DNA: TGTGCCAGCAGTCGCCGGACTAGCGGAGAGACCCAGTACTTC. The chain employs TRBV3-1 (or the pseudogene TRBV3-2) and TRBJ2-5, with 10 bases lining up with TRBD2. The V gene's germline CDR1 is LGHDT and CDR2 YNNKEL (reference sequence). V gave up 6 bases and J gave up 4 bases; unmatched junction bases: 5. This CDR3 contains 14 residues.

This chain uses TRBV15 with TRBJ2-7; 10 nucleotides line up with TRBD1. This CDR3 comprises 15 residues. With 2 bases clipped from V and 4 bases from J, the junction kept 5 bases outside the gene matches. Germline CDR1 reads LNHNV; CDR2 reads YYDKDF (reference sequence). This CDR3 reads CATSRSGTGAYEQYF. The CDR3 DNA is TGTGCCACCAGCAGATCCGGGACAGGGGCTTACGAGCAGTACTTC.

The V call is TRBV27, the J call TRBJ2-5; D is perhaps TRBD1 (5 bases). Trimming removed 7 bases at V and 2 bases at J, with 20 bases between. The V gene's germline CDR1 is MNHEY and CDR2 SMNVEV (reference sequence). There are 16 residues in the CDR3. CDR3 residues: CASTLRGSLGQETQYF. The CDR3 nucleotides read TGTGCCAGCACCCTTAGGGGAAGTTTGGGGCAAGAGACCCAGTACTTC.

The V gene is TRBV5-4, the J gene TRBJ1-1, with 7 bases that match TRBD1. CDR1 and CDR2 from the germline V gene are SGHNT and YYREEE (reference sequence). This CDR3 spans 13 amino acids. Trimming at V came to 2 bases and at J to 5 bases, leaving 3 bases not matched to a gene. CDR3 sequence (DNA): TGTGCCAGCAGCTTTACAGGGGTGACTGAAGCTTTCTTT. Residues: CASSFTGVTEAFF. Supplemented by reference TRBV5-4 and TRBJ1-1, the full variable domain reads ETGVTQSPTHLIKTRGQQVTLRCSSQSGHNTVSWYQQALGQGPQFIFQYYREEENGRGNFPPRFSGLQFPNYSSELNVNALELDDSALYLCASSFTGVTEAFFGQGTRLTVV.

This clone was counted between two and nine times. This chain links TRBV7-9 with TRBJ2-1, with 8 bases matching TRBD2. The CDR3 contains 13 residues. Trimming cost V 6 bases and J 9 bases; bases outside gene matches: 7. CDR1 and CDR2 (germline): SEHNR, FQNEAQ (reference sequence). CDR3 coding DNA: TGTGCCAGCAGTCCTTATAGCGGGACTGAGCAGTTCTTC. Residues: CASSPYSGTEQFF.

This chain connects TRBV9 to TRBJ2-1; 7 positions match TRBD1. Germline V gene sequence: CDR1 SGDLS, CDR2 YYNGEE. The CDR3 has 12 amino acids. The ends lost 3 bases at V and 15 bases at J; junction bases unmatched: 9. CDR3 sequence: CASSAGTAQRFF. The CDR3 bases are TGTGCCAGCAGCGCCGGGACAGCACAGCGGTTCTTC.

The chain links TRBV5-1 to TRBJ1-1; D ambiguous. The germline V gene encodes CDR1 SGHRS and CDR2 YFSETQ. CDR3 size: 14 residues. V lost 3 bases and J 4 bases, leaving 13 bases between the germline ends. CDR3 region: CASSSWASGTEAFF. For the CDR3, the DNA is TGCGCCAGCAGCTCTTGGGCCTCGGGCACTGAAGCTTTCTTT.

In this sample, this clone turned up once. This chain links TRBV30 with TRBJ2-3; D is ambiguous. V lost 1 base and J 0 bases, leaving 8 bases between the germline ends. The length of the CDR3 is 14 residues. In germline, CDR1 is GTSNPN, CDR2 SVGIG (reference sequence). The CDR3 region has the DNA TGTGCCTGGAGTGGGTACAGTAGCACAGATACGCAGTATTTT. This translates into CAWSGYSSTDTQYF.

This clone was detected once. The chain uses TRBV30 and TRBJ1-1; D unresolved. There are 13 residues in the CDR3. The V gene's germline CDR1 is GTSNPN and CDR2 SVGIG (reference sequence). V was cut by 4 bases and J by 2 bases, with 11 bases left in between. The CDR3 here is CAWNLAENTEAFF. The CDR3 DNA reads as TGTGCCTGGAACCTTGCGGAAAACACTGAAGCTTTCTTT. Using reference TRBV30 and TRBJ1-1 for the parts outside the CDR3, the full variable domain is SQTIHQWPATLVQPVGSPLSLECTVEGTSNPNLYWYRQAAGRGLQLLFYSVGIGQISSEVPQNLSASRPQDRQFILSSKKLLLSDSGFYLCAWNLAENTEAFFGQGTRLTVV.

This sequence joins TRBV19 and TRBJ1-4, with D uncertain. The germline V gene has CDR1 LNHDA and CDR2 SQIVND (reference sequence). Trimming stripped 7 bases from V and 0 bases from J, with 9 bases between. The CDR3 extends over 14 amino acids. The CDR3 DNA is TGTGCCAGTACCTACATTGCAACTAATGAAAAACTGTTTTTT. Amino acids: CASTYIATNEKLFF.

Points on this clone: Additional DNA sequences in this sample encode the identical CDR3. V usage is TRBV24-1 and J usage is TRBJ2-5; tentative D call: TRBD2 (6 bases). The germline gives CDR1 KGHDR, CDR2 SFDVKD. This CDR3 is built from 13 residues. Trimming pared 3 bases from V and 3 bases from J, leaving 7 bases between. The CDR3 reads CATSDGGKETQYF. The CDR3 DNA follows: TGTGCCACCAGTGATGGGGGGAAAGAGACCCAGTACTTC.